Listed below are T cell receptor beta chains from one sample, sequenced in a study of post-analysis software for immune sequencing data. Via MiXCR, TCRdb re-called the PCR reads, giving one row per CDR3 protein. The table lists 750,000 to 900,000 distinct CDR3 sequences, 46% of them singletons, with roughly 4.9% in the top ten. The sequenced material came from blood. The receptors stem from a girl aged 5 to 17 with multiple sclerosis. Both conserved end residues are part of each CDR3. The order of the fields is J gene, D gene, clone size, V gene, CDR3 DNA, CDR3 protein. D genes are given only for firm matches. Expanded clones are given a class, and other clones once, few, many or no size at all.

>TRBJ2-1|-|-|TRBV20-1
TGCAGTGCTAGCGCGTCAGAGGGCCTCTACAATGAGCAGTTCTTC
CSASASEGLYNEQFF
>TRBJ1-2|-|few|TRBV12-3/TRBV12-4
TGTGCCAGCAGTTTGGAGGACAGTAACTATGGCTACACCTTC
CASSLEDSNYGYTF
>TRBJ2-1|-|few|TRBV13
TGTGCCAGCAGTATAAGCGATGAGCAGTTCTTC
CASSISDEQFF
>TRBJ2-1|-|-|TRBV18
TGTGCCAGCTCACCAATGAGCGCGTCCTACAATGAGCAGTTCTTC
CASSPMSASYNEQFF
>TRBJ1-2|TRBD1|once|TRBV6-5
TGTGCCACAAGACAGGGAGGCTATGGCTACACCTTC
CATRQGGYGYTF
>TRBJ2-3|-|-|TRBV11-2
TGTGCCAGCAGCTTCAACAGGGTCACAGATACGCAGTATTTT
CASSFNRVTDTQYF
>TRBJ2-5|TRBD2|few|TRBV27
TGTGCCAGCAGGGGGTCTAGCGGGAGAAATTTAGAGACCCAGTACTTC
CASRGSSGRNLETQYF
>TRBJ2-7|TRBD1|few|TRBV12-3/TRBV12-4
TGTGCCAGCAGCCGTTGGACAGGGGAAAACGAGCAGTACTTC
CASSRWTGENEQYF
>TRBJ2-7|TRBD2|-|TRBV6-1
TGTGCCAGCAAGGCTAGCGGGGATTACGAGCAGTACTTC
CASKASGDYEQYF
>TRBJ1-2|TRBD1|once|TRBV20-1
TGCAGTGCTAGACTGACAGGGGGGTATGGCTACACCTTC
CSARLTGGYGYTF
>TRBJ1-1|-|-|TRBV5-1
TGCGCCAGCAGCTTGCGGGCAGAGGACCAACTTATTAACACTGAAGCTTTCTTT
CASSLRAEDQLINTEAFF
>TRBJ2-5|-|few|TRBV28
TGTGCCAGCAGTTTAGGGCGTGATCGGGGTAGGGAGACCCAGTACTTC
CASSLGRDRGRETQYF
>TRBJ2-7|TRBD2|-|TRBV7-2
TGTGCCAGCAGCAACCCTCTAGCGGGAAAAATTTCCTACGAGCAGTACTTC
CASSNPLAGKISYEQYF
>TRBJ2-1|TRBD2|few|TRBV29-1
TGCAGCGTTGTAGCGGGAGGGCCCGATATTGAGTTCTTC
CSVVAGGPDIEFF
>TRBJ1-1|-|-|TRBV12-3/TRBV12-4
TGTGCCAGCAGCCCCGGGACGGCGAGGCCTAACACTGAAGCTTTCTTT
CASSPGTARPNTEAFF
>TRBJ1-2|TRBD1|many|TRBV29-1
TGCAGCGTTGAGAGGGACAGGGGGCGTAGCTATGGCTACACCTTC
CSVERDRGRSYGYTF
>TRBJ2-1|TRBD2|-|TRBV19
TGTGCCAGTAATGGTCTAGCGGGAGCCTCTTACAATGAGCAGTTCTTC
CASNGLAGASYNEQFF
>TRBJ2-5|TRBD2|few|TRBV9
TGTGCCAGCAGCGTAGGGGCGGGAGTGGGGGAGACCCAGTACTTC
CASSVGAGVGETQYF
>TRBJ2-1|TRBD2|-|TRBV15
TGTGCCACCAGCAGCCATAGCGGGAGAAGCTACAATGAGCAGTTCTTC
CATSSHSGRSYNEQFF
>TRBJ2-7|TRBD2|few|TRBV10-2
TGCGCCAGCAGTGAAACTAGCGGTCACTACGAGCAGTACTTC
CASSETSGHYEQYF
>TRBJ2-7|-|few|TRBV20-1
TGCAGTGCCCCCGCGGAGGACTACGAGCAGTACTTC
CSAPAEDYEQYF
>TRBJ2-7|-|few|TRBV11-1
TGTGCCAGCAGCTTCGGGACTTCGACCTACGAGCAGTACTTC
CASSFGTSTYEQYF
>TRBJ2-1|TRBD2|-|TRBV24-1
TGTGCCACCAGTGAGTCTAGCGGGAGGCCCAGCAATGAGCAGTTCTTC
CATSESSGRPSNEQFF
>TRBJ2-4|-|-|TRBV6-1
TGTGCCAGCAGTGAGGCCTTAGGGGCCAAAAACATTCAGTACTTC
CASSEALGAKNIQYF
>TRBJ2-1|TRBD2|few|TRBV20-1
TGCAGTGCTGGTAGACTAGCGGGAGATGATGAGCAGTTCTTC
CSAGRLAGDDEQFF
>TRBJ1-1|-|few|TRBV29-1
TGCAGCACTGTGGTAGGACTCCAGAACACTGAAGCTTTCTTT
CSTVVGLQNTEAFF
>TRBJ1-1|-|few|TRBV6-5
TGTGCCAGCAGCCGCTCGGGAGGTTACACTGAAGCTTTCTTT
CASSRSGGYTEAFF
>TRBJ2-1|-|-|TRBV24-1
TGTGCCACCAGTGGACAGGGAGGAAATTTCGAATTCAATGAGCAGTTCTTC
CATSGQGGNFEFNEQFF
>TRBJ2-1|-|few|TRBV7-9
TGTGCCAGCAGCTTGGGGGACCAACCATTAATCTCCTACAATGAGCAGTTCTTC
CASSLGDQPLISYNEQFF
>TRBJ2-1|TRBD2|few|TRBV12-3/TRBV12-4
TGTGCCAGCAGTTTCTTCCGGGAGGCCTACAATGAGCAGTTCTTC
CASSFFREAYNEQFF
>TRBJ2-7|TRBD2|once|TRBV6-2/TRBV6-3
TGTGCCAACAGTTACTCGACTAGCGGGAAAAGCTCCTACGAGCAGTACTTC
CANSYSTSGKSSYEQYF
>TRBJ1-5|-|few|TRBV18
TGTGCCAGCTCCCTAGACAGGACGGCCGATCAGCCCCAGCATTTT
CASSLDRTADQPQHF
>TRBJ2-3|TRBD2|few|TRBV2
TGTGCCAGGGGACTAGCGGGAGGCACAGATACGCAGTATTTT
CARGLAGGTDTQYF
>TRBJ2-3|TRBD2|-|TRBV7-2
TGTGCCAGCAGCTTAGGCCCACGACTAGCGGGAGGAGTGGCAGATACGCAGTATTTT
CASSLGPRLAGGVADTQYF
>TRBJ1-5|TRBD1|-|TRBV6-1
TGTGCCAGCAGTCAGTACAGGGGGTCCAATCAGCCCCAGCATTTT
CASSQYRGSNQPQHF
>TRBJ2-1|-|-|TRBV20-1
TGCAGTGTTCCGGCGGCGGGAAACCAGTTCTTC
CSVPAAGNQFF
>TRBJ2-7|-|-|TRBV7-2
TGTGCCAGCAGCCCCGGGGATCAGGGCTACGAGCAGTACTTC
CASSPGDQGYEQYF
>TRBJ2-5|TRBD1|few|TRBV7-2
TGTGCCAGCAGCTTGGACAGGAGGAGAGAGACCCAGTACTTC
CASSLDRRRETQYF
>TRBJ2-6|-|many|TRBV29-1
TGCAGCGTTGGTCGGGACTCTGGGGCCAACGTCCTGACTTTC
CSVGRDSGANVLTF
>TRBJ1-3|-|-|TRBV21-1
TGTGCCAGCAGCAAAGCCCGGGGGCGACGCTCTGGAAACACCATATATTTT
CASSKARGRRSGNTIYF
>TRBJ2-1|TRBD2|-|TRBV3-1
TGTGCCAGCAGCCAAGGGCGGGGACTAGCGGGAGTTGAGCAGTTCTTC
CASSQGRGLAGVEQFF
>TRBJ2-1|-|-|TRBV7-8
TGTGCCAGCAGCTTAGTTACTAGCACCCGAAGCTCCTACAATGAGCAGTTCTTC
CASSLVTSTRSSYNEQFF
>TRBJ2-1|TRBD2|-|TRBV7-6
TGTGCCAGCAGCCTAGCGGGAGGCTCCGATGAGCAGTTCTTC
CASSLAGGSDEQFF
>TRBJ2-1|-|few|TRBV4-2
TGTGCCAGCAGCCAAGCACAGGCTGGGGAGCAGTTCTTC
CASSQAQAGEQFF
>TRBJ2-5|TRBD1|-|TRBV7-6
TGTGCCAGCAGCTTAGCGACAGGGGGAGAGACCCAGTACTTC
CASSLATGGETQYF